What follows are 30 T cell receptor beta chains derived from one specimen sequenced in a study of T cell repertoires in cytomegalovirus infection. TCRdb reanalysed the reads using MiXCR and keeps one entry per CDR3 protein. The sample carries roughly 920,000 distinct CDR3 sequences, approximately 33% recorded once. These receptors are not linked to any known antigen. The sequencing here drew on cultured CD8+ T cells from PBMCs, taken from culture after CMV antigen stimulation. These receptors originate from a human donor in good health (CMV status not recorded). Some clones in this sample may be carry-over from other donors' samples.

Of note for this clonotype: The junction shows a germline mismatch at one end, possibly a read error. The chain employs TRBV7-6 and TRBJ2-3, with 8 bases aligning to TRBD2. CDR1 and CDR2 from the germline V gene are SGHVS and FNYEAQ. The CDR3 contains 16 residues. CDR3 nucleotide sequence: TGTGCTAGCAGCCGGGGGATAGCGGGGAGCACAGATACGCAGTATTTT. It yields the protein CASSRGIAGSTDTQYF.

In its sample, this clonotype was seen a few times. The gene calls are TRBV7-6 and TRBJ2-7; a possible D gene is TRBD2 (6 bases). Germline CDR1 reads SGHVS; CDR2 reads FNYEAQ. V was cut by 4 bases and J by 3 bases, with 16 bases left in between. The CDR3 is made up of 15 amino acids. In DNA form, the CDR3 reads TGTGCCAGCAGCTACTCAGACGGGAGTCTCTACGAGCAGTACTTC. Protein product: CASSYSDGSLYEQYF.

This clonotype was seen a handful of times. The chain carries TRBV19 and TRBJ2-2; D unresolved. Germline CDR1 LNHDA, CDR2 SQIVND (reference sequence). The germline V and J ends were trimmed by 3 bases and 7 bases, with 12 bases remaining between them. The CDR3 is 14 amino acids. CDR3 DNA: TGTGCCAGTAGTATCTTCAGTGAGAGCGGGGAGCTGTTTTTT. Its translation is CASSIFSESGELFF.

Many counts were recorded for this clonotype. CDR3 sequence (DNA): TGTGCCAGCAGCGCCGCGGGAGCTTTCTTT. Protein: CASSAAGAFF. This chain joins TRBV9 and TRBJ1-1; D is unresolved. CDR1 and CDR2 (germline): SGDLS, YYNGEE. V was clipped by 3 bases and J by 10 bases, with 7 bases between them. The CDR3 is made up of 10 amino acids. The whole variable domain, remainder taken from reference TRBV9 and TRBJ1-1, is DSGVTQTPKHLITATGQRVTLRCSPRSGDLSVYWYQQSLDQGLQFLIQYYNGEERAKGNILERFSAQQFPDLHSELNLSSLELGDSALYFCASSAAGAFFGQGTRLTVV.

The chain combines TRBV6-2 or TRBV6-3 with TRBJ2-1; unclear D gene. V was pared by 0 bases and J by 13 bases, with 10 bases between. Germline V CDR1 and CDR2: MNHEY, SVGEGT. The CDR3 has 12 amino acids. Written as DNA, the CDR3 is TGTGCCAGCAGTTACTCGTCCGGACCTCAGTTCTTC. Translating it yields CASSYSSGPQFF.

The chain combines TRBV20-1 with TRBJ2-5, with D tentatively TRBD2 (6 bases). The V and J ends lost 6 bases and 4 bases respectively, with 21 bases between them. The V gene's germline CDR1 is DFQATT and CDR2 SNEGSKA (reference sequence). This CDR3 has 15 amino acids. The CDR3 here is CSALPRGLQGETQYF. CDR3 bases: TGCAGTGCCCTCCCTCGCGGACTACAAGGAGAGACCCAGTACTTC.

The CDR3 DNA reads TGCGCCATACACGACAAACCGGGACAGGGGACTCCGAGGACAGATACGCAGTATTTT. It is translated as CAIHDKPGQGTPRTDTQYF. This sequence joins TRBV5-1 and TRBJ2-3, with 10 bases that match TRBD1. The ends lost 9 bases at V and 3 bases at J; junction bases unmatched: 22. CDR3 size: 19 residues. The germline gives CDR1 SGHRS, CDR2 YFSETQ.

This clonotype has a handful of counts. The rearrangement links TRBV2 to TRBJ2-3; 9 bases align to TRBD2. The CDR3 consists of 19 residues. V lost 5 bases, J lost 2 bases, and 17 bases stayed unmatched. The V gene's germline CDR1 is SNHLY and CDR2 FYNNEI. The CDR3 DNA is TGTGCCAGCAGTCCCGAACCGCCCGTAGCGGGGGCTTCCACAGATACGCAGTATTTT. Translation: CASSPEPPVAGASTDTQYF. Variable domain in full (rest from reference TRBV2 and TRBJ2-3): EPEVTQTPSHQVTQMGQEVILRCVPISNHLYFYWYRQILGQKVEFLVSFYNNEISEKSEIFDDQFSVERPDGSNFTLKIRSTKLEDSAMYFCASSPEPPVAGASTDTQYFGPGTRLTVL.

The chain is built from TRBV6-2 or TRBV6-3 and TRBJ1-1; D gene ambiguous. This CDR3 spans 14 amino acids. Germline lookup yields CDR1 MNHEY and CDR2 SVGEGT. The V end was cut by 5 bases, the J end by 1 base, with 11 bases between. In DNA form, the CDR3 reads TGTGCCAGCAGTAAAGGTGACTCGAACACTGAAGCTTTCTTT. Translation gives CASSKGDSNTEAFF.

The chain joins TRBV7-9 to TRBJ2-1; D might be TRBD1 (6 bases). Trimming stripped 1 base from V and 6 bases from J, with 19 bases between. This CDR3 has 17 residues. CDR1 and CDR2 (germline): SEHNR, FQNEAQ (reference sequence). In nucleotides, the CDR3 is TGTGCCAGCAGCTTAGAAGACAGGTTGTTAACAGTCAATGAGCAGTTCTTC. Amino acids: CASSLEDRLLTVNEQFF.

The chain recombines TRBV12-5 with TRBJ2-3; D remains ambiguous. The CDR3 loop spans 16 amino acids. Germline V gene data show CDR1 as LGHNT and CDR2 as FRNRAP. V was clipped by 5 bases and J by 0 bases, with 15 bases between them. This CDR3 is CASGLPGRTSTDTQYF. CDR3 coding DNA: TGTGCTAGTGGTCTCCCCGGAAGAACTAGCACAGATACGCAGTATTTT. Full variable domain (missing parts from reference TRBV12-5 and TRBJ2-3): DARVTQTPRHKVTEMGQEVTMRCQPILGHNTVFWYRQTMMQGLELLAYFRNRAPLDDSGMPKDRFSAEMPDATLATLKIQPSEPRDSAVYFCASGLPGRTSTDTQYFGPGTRLTVL.

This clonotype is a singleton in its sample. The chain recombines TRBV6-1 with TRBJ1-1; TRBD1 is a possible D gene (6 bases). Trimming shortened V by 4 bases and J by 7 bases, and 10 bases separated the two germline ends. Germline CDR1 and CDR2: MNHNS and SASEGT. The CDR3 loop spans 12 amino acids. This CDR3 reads CASSAGTYEAFF. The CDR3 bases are TGTGCCAGCAGTGCCGGGACATATGAAGCTTTCTTT.

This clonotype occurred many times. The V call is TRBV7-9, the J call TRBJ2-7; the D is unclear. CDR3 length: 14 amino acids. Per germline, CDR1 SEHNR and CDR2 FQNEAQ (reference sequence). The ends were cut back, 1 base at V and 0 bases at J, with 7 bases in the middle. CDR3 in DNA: TGTGCCAGCAGCTTAGGAGACAACTCCTACGAGCAGTACTTC. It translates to CASSLGDNSYEQYF.

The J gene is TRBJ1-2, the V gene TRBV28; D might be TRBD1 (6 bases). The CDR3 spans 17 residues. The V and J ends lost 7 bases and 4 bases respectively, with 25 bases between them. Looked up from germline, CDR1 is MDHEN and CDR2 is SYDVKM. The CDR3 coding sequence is TGTGCCAGCACCCTAACGACGCGGGGGGCTCTGAGCTATGGCTACACCTTC. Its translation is CASTLTTRGALSYGYTF.

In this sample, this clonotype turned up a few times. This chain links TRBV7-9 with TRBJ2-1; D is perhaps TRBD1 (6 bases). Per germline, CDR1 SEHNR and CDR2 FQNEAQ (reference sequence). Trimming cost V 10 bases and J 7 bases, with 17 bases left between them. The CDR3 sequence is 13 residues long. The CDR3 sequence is CATRHRDNNEQFF. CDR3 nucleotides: TGTGCCACCAGACACCGGGACAATAATGAGCAGTTCTTC.

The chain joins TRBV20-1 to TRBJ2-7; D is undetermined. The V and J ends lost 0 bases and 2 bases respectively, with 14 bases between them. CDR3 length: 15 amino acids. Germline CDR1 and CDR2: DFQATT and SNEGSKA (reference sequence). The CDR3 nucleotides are TGCAGTGCTAGAGATCGTCATGGGTTAGCCTACGAGCAGTACGTC. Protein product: CSARDRHGLAYEQYV.

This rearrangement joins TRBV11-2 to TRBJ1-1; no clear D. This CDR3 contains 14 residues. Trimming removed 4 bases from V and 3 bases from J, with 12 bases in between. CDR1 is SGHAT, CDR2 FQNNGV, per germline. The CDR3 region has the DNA TGTGCCAGCAGCTCCGTAACATCGCACACTGAAGCTTTCTTT. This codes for CASSSVTSHTEAFF.

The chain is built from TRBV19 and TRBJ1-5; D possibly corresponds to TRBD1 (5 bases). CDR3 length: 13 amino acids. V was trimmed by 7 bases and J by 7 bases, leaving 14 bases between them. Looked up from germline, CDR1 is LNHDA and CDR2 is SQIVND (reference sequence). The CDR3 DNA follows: TGTGCCAGTACGTCAGGGTTCGACCAGCCCCAGCATTTT. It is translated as CASTSGFDQPQHF.

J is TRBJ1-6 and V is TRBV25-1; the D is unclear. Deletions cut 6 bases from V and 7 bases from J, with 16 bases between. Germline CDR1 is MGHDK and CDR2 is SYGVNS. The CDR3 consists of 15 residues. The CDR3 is CASRGIKVDNSPLHF. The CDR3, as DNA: TGTGCCAGCAGGGGCATCAAGGTCGACAATTCACCCCTCCACTTT.

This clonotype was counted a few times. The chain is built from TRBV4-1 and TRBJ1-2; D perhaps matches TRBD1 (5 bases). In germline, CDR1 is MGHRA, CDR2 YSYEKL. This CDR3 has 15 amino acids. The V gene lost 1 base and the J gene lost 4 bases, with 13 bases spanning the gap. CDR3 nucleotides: TGCGCCAGCAGCCAAGGTTTAGCAGGGTCCTATGGCTACACCTTC. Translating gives CASSQGLAGSYGYTF.

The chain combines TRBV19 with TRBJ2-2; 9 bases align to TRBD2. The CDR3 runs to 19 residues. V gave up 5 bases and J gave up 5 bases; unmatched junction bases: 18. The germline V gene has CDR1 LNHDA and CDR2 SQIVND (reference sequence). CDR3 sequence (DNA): TGTGCCAGTAGTTCCCTCCCGGGACTAGCAATCGGGGGTACCGGGGAGCTGTTTTTT. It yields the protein CASSSLPGLAIGGTGELFF.

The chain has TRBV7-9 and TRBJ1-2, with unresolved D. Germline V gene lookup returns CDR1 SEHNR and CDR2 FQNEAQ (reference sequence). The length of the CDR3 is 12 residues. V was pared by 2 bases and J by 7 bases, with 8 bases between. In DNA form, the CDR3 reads TGTGCCAGCAGCTTAAGTCAGCGTGGCTACACCTTC. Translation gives CASSLSQRGYTF.

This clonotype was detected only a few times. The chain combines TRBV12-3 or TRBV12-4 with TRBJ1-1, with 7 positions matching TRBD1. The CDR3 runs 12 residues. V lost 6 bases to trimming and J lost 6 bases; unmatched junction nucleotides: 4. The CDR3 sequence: CASSQTGPEAFF. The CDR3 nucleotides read TGTGCCAGCAGCCAGACAGGGCCTGAAGCTTTCTTT.

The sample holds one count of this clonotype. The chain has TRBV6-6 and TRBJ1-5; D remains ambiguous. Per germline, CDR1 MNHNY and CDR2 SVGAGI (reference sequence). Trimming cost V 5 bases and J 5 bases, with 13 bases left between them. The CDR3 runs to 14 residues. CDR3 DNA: TGTGCCAGCAGTCCGAGAGAAACCGATCAGCCCCAGCATTTT. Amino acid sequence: CASSPRETDQPQHF.

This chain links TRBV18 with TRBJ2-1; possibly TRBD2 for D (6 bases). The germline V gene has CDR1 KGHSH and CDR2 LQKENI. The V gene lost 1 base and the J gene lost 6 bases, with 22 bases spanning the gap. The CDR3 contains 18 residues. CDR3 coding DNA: TGTGCCAGCTCACCACGGGGCAGCCCCGCGGGGACGGGCAATGAGCAGTTCTTC. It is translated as CASSPRGSPAGTGNEQFF.

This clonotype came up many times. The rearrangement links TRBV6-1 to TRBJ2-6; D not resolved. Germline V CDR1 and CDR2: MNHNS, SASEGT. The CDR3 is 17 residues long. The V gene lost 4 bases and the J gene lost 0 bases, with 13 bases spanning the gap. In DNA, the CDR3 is TGTGCCAGCAGTGGCTCCGGGCCCTACTCTGGGGCCAACGTCCTGACTTTC. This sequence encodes CASSGSGPYSGANVLTF.

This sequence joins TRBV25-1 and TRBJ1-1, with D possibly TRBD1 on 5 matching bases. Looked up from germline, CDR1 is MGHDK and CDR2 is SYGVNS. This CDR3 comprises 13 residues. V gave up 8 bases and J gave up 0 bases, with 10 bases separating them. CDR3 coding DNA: TGTGCCAGCGGCTCGGGGGTGAACACTGAAGCTTTCTTT. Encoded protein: CASGSGVNTEAFF.

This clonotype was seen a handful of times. The CDR3 DNA is TGTGCCAGCAGCTTAGCAGGGCCCATATACAATGAGCAGTTCTTC. The encoded protein is CASSLAGPIYNEQFF. The chain links TRBV7-9 to TRBJ2-1; no clear D. V was trimmed by 0 bases and J by 4 bases, leaving 10 bases between them. Per the germline V gene, CDR1 is SEHNR and CDR2 is FQNEAQ (reference sequence). CDR3 length equals 15 residues.

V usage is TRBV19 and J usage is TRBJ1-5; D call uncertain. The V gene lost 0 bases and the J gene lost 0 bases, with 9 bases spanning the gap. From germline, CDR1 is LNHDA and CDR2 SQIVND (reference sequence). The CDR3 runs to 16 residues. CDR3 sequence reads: CASSIEAVYSNQPQHF. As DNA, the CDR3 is TGTGCCAGTAGTATAGAGGCAGTTTATAGCAATCAGCCCCAGCATTTT.

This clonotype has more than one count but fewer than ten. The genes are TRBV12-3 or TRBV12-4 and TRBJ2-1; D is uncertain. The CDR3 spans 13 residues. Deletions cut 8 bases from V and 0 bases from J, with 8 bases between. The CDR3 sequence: CASAYSSYNEQFF. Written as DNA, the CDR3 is TGTGCCAGCGCCTATAGCTCCTACAATGAGCAGTTCTTC.